Below, one T cell receptor (beta chain) is given with its context. The antigen remains undetermined. The data were obtained in a study of PD-1 blockade in mismatch repair-deficient tumors. Background on the study: Enrolled about 2013-2017, patients had progressing, pretreated mismatch repair-deficient cancers of about a dozen types.

Study findings and constraints: Tumor-resident clones, often undetectable pretreatment in blood, expanded then contracted after pembrolizumab.

The TCR-sequenced patients were a few responders to pembrolizumab. Method: immunoSEQ multiplex PCR; TCRdb's copy keeps in-frame clones and lacks some. The table has over 20,000 clones, 83% seen once. The sample was peripheral blood, taken 12 weeks after starting pembrolizumab. This TCR was sampled from an adult with mismatch repair-deficient cancer.

CDR3 sequence reads: CASSLDRALGNEQFF. The DNA of the CDR3 is TGTGCCAGCAGCTTAGATCGGGCTTTAGGCAATGAGCAGTTCTTC. The chain couples TRBV11-2 to TRBJ2-1; D not certain. V lost 0 bases to trimming and J lost 6 bases, with 12 bases between them. The CDR3 is 15 amino acids. Germline V gives CDR1 SGHAT, CDR2 FQNNGV.